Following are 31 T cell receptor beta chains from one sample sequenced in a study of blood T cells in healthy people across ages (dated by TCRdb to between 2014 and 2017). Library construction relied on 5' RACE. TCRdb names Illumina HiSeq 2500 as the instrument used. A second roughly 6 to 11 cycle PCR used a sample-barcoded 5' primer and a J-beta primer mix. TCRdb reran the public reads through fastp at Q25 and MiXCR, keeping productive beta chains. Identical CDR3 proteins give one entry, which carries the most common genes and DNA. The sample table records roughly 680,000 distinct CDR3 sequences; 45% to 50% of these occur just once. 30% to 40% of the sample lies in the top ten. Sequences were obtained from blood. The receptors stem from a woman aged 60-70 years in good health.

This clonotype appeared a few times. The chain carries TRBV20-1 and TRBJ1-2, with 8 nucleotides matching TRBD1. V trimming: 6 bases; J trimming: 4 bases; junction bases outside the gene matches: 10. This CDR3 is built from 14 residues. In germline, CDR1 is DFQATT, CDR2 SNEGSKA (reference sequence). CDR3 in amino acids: CSAKSRGLGYGYTF. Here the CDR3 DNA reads TGCAGTGCGAAGAGCAGGGGGCTCGGCTATGGCTACACCTTC.

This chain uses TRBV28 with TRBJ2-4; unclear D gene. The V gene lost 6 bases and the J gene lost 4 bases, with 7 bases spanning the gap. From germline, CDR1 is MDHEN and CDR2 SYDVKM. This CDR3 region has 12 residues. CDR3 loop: CASSLTKNIQYF. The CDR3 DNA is TGTGCCAGCAGCCTAACAAAAAACATTCAGTACTTC.

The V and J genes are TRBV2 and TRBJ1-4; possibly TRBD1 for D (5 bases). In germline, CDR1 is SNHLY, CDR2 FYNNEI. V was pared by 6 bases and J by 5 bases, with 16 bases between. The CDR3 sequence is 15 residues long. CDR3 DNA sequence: TGTGCCAGCAGGTCCTTAGGGGACGGGAATGAAAAACTGTTTTTT. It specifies CASRSLGDGNEKLFF. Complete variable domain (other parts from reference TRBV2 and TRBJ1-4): EPEVTQTPSHQVTQMGQEVILRCVPISNHLYFYWYRQILGQKVEFLVSFYNNEISEKSEIFDDQFSVERPDGSNFTLKIRSTKLEDSAMYFCASRSLGDGNEKLFFGSGTQLSVL.

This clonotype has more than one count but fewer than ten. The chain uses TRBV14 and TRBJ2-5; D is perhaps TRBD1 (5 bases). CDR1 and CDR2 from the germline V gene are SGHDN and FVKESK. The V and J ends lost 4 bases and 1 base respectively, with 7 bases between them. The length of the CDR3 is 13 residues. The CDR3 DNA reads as TGTGCCAGCAGCCGGGGCCTCCAAGAGACCCAGTACTTC. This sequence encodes CASSRGLQETQYF.

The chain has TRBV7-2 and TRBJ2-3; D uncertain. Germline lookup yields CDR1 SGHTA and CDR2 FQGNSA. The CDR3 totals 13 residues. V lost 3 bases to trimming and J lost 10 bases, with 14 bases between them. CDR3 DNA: TGTGCCAGCAGCTTCCCCCAAGGGTCACCGCAGTATTTT. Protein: CASSFPQGSPQYF.

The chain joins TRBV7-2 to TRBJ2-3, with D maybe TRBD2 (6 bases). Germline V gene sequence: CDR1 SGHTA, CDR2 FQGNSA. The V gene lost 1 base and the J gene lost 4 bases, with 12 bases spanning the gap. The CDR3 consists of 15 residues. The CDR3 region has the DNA TGTGCCAGCAGCTTAGTTTCGGGAGCTCCAGATACGCAGTATTTT. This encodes CASSLVSGAPDTQYF.

CDR3 bases: TGTGCCAGCAGCTGGGGGACAGGGTTCGAGCAGTACTTC. Protein: CASSWGTGFEQYF. V and J are TRBV3-1 and TRBJ2-7; TRBD1 matches at 9 bases. J lost 6 bases, V lost 5 bases, and 5 bases had no gene match. The germline V gene has CDR1 LGHDT and CDR2 YNNKEL (reference sequence). The CDR3 is made up of 13 amino acids.

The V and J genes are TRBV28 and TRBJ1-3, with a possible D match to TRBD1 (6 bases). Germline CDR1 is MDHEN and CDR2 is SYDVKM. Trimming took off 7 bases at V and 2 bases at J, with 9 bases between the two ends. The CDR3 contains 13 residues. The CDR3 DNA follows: TGTGCCAGCACCACAGGGCCTGGAAACACCATATATTTT. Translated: CASTTGPGNTIYF.

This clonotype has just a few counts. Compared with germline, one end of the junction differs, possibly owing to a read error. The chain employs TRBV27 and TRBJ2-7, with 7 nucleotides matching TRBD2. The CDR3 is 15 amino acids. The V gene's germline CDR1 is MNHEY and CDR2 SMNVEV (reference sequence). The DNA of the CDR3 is TGTGCCAGCAGCTTATCTAGCGGTAGAGGCTACGAGCAGTACTTC. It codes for CASSLSSGRGYEQYF.

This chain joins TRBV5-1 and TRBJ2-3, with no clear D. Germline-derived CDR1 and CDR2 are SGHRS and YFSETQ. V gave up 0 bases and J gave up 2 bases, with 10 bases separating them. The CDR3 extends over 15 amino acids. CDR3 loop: CASSLGRAATDTQYF. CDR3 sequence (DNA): TGCGCCAGCAGCTTGGGACGAGCAGCCACAGATACGCAGTATTTT. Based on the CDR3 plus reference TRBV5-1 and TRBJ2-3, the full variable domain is KAGVTQTPRYLIKTRGQQVTLSCSPISGHRSVSWYQQTPGQGLQFLFEYFSETQRNKGNFPGRFSGRQFSNSRSEMNVSTLELGDSALYLCASSLGRAATDTQYFGPGTRLTVL.

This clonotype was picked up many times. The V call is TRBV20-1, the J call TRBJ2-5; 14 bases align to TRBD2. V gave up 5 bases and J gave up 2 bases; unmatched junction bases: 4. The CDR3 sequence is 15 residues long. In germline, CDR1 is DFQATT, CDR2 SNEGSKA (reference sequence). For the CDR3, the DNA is TGCAGTGCTGGGGGGACTAGCGGGAGACAAGAGACCCAGTACTTC. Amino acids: CSAGGTSGRQETQYF.

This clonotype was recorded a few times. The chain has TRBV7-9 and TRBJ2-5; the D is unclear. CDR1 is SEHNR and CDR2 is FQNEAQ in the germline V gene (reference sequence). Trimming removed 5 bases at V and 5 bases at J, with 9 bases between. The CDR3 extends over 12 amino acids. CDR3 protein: CASSPTAETQYF. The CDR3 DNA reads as TGTGCCAGCAGCCCCACCGCCGAGACCCAGTACTTC.

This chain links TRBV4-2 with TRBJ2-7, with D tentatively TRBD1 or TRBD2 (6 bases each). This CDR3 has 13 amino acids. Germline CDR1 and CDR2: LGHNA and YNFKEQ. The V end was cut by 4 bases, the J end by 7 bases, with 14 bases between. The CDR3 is CASSLRGAEEQYF. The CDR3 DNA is TGTGCCAGCAGCCTGAGGGGGGCGGAAGAGCAGTACTTC.

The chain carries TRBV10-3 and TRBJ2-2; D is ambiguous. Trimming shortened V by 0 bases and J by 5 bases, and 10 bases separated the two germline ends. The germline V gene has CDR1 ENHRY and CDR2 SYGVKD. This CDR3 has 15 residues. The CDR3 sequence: CAISESTAGTGELFF. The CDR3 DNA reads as TGTGCCATCAGTGAGTCAACAGCCGGAACCGGGGAGCTGTTTTTT.

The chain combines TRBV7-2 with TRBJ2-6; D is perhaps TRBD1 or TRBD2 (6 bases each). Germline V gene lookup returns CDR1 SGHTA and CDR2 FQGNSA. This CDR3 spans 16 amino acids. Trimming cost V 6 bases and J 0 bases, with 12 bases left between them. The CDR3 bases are TGTGCCAGCAGACGAGGGGGGTCCTCTGGGGCCAACGTCCTGACTTTC. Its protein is CASRRGGSSGANVLTF.

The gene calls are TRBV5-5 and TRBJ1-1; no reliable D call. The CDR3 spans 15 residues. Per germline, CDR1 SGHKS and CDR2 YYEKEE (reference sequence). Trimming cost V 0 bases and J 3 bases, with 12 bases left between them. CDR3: CASSLAPGGYTEAFF. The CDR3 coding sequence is TGTGCCAGCAGCTTGGCGCCGGGAGGGTACACTGAAGCTTTCTTT.

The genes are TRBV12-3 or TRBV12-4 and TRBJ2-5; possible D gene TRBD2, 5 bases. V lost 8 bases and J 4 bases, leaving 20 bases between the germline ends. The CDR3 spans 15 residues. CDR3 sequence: CASDDRAGQRETQYF. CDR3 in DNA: TGTGCCAGCGACGACCGCGCGGGCCAACGAGAGACCCAGTACTTC.

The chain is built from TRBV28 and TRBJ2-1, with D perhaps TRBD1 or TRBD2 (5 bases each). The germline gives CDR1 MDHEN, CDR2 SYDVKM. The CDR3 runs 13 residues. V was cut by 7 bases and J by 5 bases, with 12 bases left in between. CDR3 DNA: TGTGCCAGCACCTTAGGGGAGAACAATGAGCAGTTCTTC. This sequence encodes CASTLGENNEQFF.

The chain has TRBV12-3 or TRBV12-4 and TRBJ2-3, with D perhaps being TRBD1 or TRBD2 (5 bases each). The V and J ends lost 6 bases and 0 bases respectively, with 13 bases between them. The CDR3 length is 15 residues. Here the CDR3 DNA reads TGTGCCAGCAGCCCTGTTGGGGGAAGCACAGATACGCAGTATTTT. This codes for CASSPVGGSTDTQYF.

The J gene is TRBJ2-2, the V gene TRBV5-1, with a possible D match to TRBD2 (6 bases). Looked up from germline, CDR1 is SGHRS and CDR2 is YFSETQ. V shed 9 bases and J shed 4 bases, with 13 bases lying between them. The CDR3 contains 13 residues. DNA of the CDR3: TGCGCCACCTCACTAGCTAGCACCGGGGAGCTGTTTTTT. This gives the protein CATSLASTGELFF.

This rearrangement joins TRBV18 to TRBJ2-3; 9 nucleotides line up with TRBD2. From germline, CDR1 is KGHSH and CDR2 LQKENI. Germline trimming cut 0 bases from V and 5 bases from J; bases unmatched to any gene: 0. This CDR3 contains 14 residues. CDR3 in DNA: TGTGCCAGCTCACCACCACTAGCGGGAGATACGCAGTATTTT. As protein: CASSPPLAGDTQYF.

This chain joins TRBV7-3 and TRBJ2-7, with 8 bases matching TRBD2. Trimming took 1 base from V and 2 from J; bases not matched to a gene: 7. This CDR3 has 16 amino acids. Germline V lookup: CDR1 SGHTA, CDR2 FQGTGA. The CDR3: CASSLKGSGGTYEQYF. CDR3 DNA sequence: TGTGCCAGCAGCTTAAAAGGGAGCGGGGGAACCTACGAGCAGTACTTC. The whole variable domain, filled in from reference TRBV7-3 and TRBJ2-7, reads GAGVSQTPSNKVTEKGKYVELRCDPISGHTALYWYRQSLGQGPEFLIYFQGTGAADDSGLPNDRFFAVRPEGSVSTLKIQRTERGDSAVYLCASSLKGSGGTYEQYFGPGTRLTVT.

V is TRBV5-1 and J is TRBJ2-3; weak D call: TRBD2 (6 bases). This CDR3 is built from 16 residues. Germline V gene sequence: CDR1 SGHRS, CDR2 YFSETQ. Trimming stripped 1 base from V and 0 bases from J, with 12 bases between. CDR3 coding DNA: TGCGCCAGCAGCTTGTTGCGCGGGACTAGCACAGATACGCAGTATTTT. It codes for CASSLLRGTSTDTQYF.

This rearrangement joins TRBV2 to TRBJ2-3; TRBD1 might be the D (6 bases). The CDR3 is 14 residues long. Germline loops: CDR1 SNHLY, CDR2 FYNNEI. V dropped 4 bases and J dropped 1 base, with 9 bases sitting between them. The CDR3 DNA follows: TGTGCCAGCAGTGCTACAGGGCGCACAGATACGCAGTATTTT. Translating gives CASSATGRTDTQYF.

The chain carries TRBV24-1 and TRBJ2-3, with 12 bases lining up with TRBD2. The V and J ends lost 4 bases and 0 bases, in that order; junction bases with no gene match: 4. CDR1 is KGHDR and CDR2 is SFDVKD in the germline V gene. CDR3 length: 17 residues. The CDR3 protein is CATSDYGTSGSTDTQYF. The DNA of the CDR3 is TGTGCCACCAGTGACTACGGGACTAGCGGGAGCACAGATACGCAGTATTTT.

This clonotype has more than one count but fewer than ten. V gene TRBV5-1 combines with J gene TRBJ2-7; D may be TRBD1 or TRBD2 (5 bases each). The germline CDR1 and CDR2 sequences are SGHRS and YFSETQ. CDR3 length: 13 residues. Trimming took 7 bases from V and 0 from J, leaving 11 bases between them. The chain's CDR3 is CASRDVGSYEQYF. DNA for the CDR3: TGCGCCAGCCGGGACGTAGGCTCCTACGAGCAGTACTTC. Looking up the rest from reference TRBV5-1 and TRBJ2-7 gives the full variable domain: KAGVTQTPRYLIKTRGQQVTLSCSPISGHRSVSWYQQTPGQGLQFLFEYFSETQRNKGNFPGRFSGRQFSNSRSEMNVSTLELGDSALYLCASRDVGSYEQYFGPGTRLTVT.

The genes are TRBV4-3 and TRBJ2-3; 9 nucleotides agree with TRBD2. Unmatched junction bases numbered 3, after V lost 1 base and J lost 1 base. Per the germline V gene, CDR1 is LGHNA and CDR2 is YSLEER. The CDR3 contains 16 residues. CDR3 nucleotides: TGCGCCAGCAGCCAAGCGGGACTAGCCGGCACAGATACGCAGTATTTT. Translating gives CASSQAGLAGTDTQYF.

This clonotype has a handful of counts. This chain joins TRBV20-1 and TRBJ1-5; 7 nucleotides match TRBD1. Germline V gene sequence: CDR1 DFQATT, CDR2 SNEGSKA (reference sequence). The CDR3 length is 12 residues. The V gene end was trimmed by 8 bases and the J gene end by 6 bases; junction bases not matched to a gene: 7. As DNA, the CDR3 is TGCAGTACAGGGGACATCGGTCAGCCCCAGCATTTT. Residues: CSTGDIGQPQHF.

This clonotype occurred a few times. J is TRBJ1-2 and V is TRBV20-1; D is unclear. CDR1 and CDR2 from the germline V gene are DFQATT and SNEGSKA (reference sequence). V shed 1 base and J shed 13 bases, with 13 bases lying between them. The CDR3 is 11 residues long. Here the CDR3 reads CSARVSGSSTF. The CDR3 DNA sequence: TGCAGTGCTAGAGTGTCGGGCTCCTCCACCTTC.

CDR3 sequence reads: CATQRQGSNYGYTF. CDR3 coding DNA: TGTGCCACCCAAAGACAGGGATCCAACTATGGCTACACCTTC. The chain uses TRBV15 and TRBJ1-2; TRBD1 matches 7 bases. CDR3 length: 14 residues. Germline V lookup: CDR1 LNHNV, CDR2 YYDKDF (reference sequence). V trimming: 8 bases; J trimming: 2 bases; junction bases outside the gene matches: 8.

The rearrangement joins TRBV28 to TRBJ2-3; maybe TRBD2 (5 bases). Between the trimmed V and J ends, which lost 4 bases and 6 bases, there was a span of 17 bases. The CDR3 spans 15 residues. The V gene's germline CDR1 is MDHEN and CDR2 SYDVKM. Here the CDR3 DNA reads TGTGCCAGCAGTTCTTACGGCCGGGGTCGGGATACGCAGTATTTT. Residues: CASSSYGRGRDTQYF.